This T cell receptor (beta chain) was captured in a study of cytomegalovirus exposure and HLA in healthy donors. Germline V CDR1 and CDR2: LNHDA, SQIVND (reference sequence). The CDR3 is made up of 19 amino acids. With V trimmed by 3 bases and J by 2 bases, 17 bases remained unmatched. Use of 60 Vbeta and 13 Jbeta primers characterized the PCR. The data were produced by immunoSEQ multiplex PCR, yet TCRdb's version contains in-frame clones alone and is incomplete. This listing includes 60,000 or so clones. This chain uses TRBV19 with TRBJ2-7; TRBD2 aligns across 9 bases. This sequence was found in a woman aged 18-29 years in good health and CMV-seronegative. The sequencing sample was made of PBMCs. The CDR3 coding sequence is TGTGCCAGTAGTATCAGGAGCGGGAGGACGTCCTGGTCCACCTACGAGCAGTACTTC. Encoded protein: CASSIRSGRTSWSTYEQYF.